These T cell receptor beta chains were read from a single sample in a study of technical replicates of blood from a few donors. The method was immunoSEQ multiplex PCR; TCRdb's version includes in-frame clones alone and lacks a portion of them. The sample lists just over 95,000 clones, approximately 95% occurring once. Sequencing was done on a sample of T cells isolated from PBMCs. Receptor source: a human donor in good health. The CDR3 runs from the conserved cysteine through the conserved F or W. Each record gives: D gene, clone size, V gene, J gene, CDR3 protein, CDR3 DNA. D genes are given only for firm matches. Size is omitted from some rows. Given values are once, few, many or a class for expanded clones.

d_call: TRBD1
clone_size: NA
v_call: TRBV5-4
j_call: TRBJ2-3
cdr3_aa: CASSFGTVTDTQYF
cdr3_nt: TGTGCCAGCAGCTTTGGGACAGTCACAGATACGCAGTATTTT

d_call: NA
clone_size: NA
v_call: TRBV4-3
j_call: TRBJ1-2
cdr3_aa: CASSRLQGLPNYGYTF
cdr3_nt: TGCGCCAGCAGCCGACTGCAGGGACTTCCTAACTATGGCTACACCTTC

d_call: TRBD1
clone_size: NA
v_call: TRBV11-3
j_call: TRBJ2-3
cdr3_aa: CASSLDGTGGTDTQYF
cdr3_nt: TGTGCCAGCAGCTTAGATGGGACAGGGGGCACAGATACGCAGTATTTT

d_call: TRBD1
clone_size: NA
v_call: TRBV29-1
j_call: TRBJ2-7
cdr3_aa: CSVRQGASYEQYF
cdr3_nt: TGCAGCGTAAGACAGGGGGCATCCTACGAGCAGTACTTC

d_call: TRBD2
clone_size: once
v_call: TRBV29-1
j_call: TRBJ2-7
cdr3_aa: CSVEEGTSYEQYF
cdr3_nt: TGCAGCGTTGAAGAAGGGACTAGCTACGAGCAGTACTTC

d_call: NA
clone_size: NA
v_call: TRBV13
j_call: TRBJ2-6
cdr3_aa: CASTFRESGANVLTF
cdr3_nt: TGTGCCAGCACGTTCCGGGAGTCTGGGGCCAACGTCCTGACTTTC

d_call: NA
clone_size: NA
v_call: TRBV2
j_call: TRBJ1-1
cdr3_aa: CASKGGGLYTEAFF
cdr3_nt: TGTGCCAGCAAGGGGGGGGGCTTATACACTGAAGCTTTCTTT

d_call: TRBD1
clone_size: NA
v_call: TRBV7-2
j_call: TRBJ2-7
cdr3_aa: CASSQMGQTYEQYF
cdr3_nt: TGTGCCAGCAGCCAAATGGGACAGACCTACGAGCAGTACTTC

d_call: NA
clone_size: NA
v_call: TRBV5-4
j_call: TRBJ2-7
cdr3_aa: CASSLSGEQYF
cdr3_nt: TGTGCCAGCAGCTTGTCCGGGGAGCAGTACTTC

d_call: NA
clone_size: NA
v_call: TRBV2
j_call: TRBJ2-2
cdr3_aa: CASSHDPGATGELFF
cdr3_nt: TGTGCCAGCAGCCACGATCCAGGGGCCACCGGGGAGCTGTTTTTT

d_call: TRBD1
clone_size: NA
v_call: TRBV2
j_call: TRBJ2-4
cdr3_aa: CASRESRGLRNIQYF
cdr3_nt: TGTGCCAGCAGGGAATCCAGGGGGCTTAGGAACATTCAGTACTTC

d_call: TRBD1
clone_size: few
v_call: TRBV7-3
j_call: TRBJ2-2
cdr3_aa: CASSLLGQGAGELFF
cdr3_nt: TGTGCCAGCAGCTTACTAGGACAGGGGGCCGGGGAGCTGTTTTTT

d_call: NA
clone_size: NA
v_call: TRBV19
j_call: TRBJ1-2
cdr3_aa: CASSTSTGTNYGYTF
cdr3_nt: TGTGCCAGTAGCACCTCCACCGGGACTAACTATGGCTACACCTTC

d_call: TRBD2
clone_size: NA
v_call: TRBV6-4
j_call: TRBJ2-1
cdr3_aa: CASSELAGSYNEQFF
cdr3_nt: TGTGCCAGCAGTGAACTAGCGGGATCCTACAATGAGCAGTTCTTC

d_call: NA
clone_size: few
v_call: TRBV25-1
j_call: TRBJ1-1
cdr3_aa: CASSFGGSSEAFF
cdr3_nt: TGTGCCAGCAGTTTCGGGGGATCTTCTGAAGCTTTCTTT

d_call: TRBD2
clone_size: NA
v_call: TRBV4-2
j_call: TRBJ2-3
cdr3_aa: CASSLSAGTSTDTQYF
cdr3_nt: TGTGCCAGCAGCCTGTCAGCGGGAACTAGCACAGATACGCAGTATTTT

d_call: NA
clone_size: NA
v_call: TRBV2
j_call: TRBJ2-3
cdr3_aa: CASGHPQYF
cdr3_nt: TGTGCCAGCGGACATCCGCAGTATTTT

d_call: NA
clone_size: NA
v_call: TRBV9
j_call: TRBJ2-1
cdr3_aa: CASSDFDHEQFF
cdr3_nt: TGTGCCAGCAGCGACTTTGATCATGAGCAGTTCTTC

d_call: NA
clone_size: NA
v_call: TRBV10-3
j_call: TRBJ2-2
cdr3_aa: CAINDISQSGELFF
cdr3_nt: TGTGCCATCAATGACATTTCCCAATCCGGGGAGCTGTTTTTT

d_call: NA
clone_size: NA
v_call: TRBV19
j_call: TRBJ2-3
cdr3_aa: CASSIEFTDTQYF
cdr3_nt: TGTGCCAGTAGTATCGAGTTTACAGATACGCAGTATTTT

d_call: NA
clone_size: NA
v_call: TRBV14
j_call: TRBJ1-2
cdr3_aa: CASSQELGGYTF
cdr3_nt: TGTGCCAGCAGCCAAGAGTTGGGCGGCTACACCTTC

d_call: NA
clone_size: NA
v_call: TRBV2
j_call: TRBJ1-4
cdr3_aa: CASTRQPGNEKLFF
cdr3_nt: TGTGCCAGCACCAGGCAACCTGGGAATGAAAAACTGTTTTTT

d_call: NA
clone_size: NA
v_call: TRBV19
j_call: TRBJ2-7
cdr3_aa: CASSIDLYGDYEQYF
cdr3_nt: TGTGCCAGTAGTATAGATCTTTATGGAGACTACGAGCAGTACTTC

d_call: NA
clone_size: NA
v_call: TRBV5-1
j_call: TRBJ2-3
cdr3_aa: CASSRIVGGGTDTQYF
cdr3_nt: TGCGCCAGCAGCCGAATCGTAGGAGGAGGCACAGATACGCAGTATTTT

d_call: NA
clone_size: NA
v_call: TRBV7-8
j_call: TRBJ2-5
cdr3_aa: CASSPNTNREETQYF
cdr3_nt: TGTGCCAGCAGCCCCAATACAAACAGAGAAGAGACCCAGTACTTC

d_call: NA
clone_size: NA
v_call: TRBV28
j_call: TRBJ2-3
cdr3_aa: CASSFLLQGSDTQYF
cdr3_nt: TGTGCCAGCAGTTTTCTCTTACAGGGATCAGATACGCAGTATTTT

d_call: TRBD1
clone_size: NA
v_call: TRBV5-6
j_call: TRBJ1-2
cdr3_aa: CASSLDRGSNYGYTF
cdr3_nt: TGTGCCAGCAGCCTGGACAGGGGGTCGAACTATGGCTACACCTTC

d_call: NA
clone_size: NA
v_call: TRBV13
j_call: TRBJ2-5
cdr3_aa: CASSLSFAGETQYF
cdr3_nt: TGTGCCAGCAGCTTATCATTTGCGGGAGAGACCCAGTACTTC

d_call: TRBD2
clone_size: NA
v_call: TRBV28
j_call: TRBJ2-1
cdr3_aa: CASSHQRESNYNEQFF
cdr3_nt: TGTGCCAGCAGTCACCAGCGGGAGTCAAACTACAATGAGCAGTTCTTC

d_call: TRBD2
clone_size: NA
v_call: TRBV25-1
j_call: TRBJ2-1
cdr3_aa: CASSLTSGRYNEQFF
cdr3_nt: TGTGCCAGCAGTTTGACTAGCGGGAGATACAATGAGCAGTTCTTC

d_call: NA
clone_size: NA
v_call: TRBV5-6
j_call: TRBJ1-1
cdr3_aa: CASSPYSSYTEAFF
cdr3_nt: TGTGCCAGCAGCCCATACTCAAGCTACACTGAAGCTTTCTTT

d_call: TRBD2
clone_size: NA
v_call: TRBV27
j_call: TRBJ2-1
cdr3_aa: CASSLLGGSGEQFF
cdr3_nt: TGTGCCAGCAGTTTACTGGGCGGGAGCGGTGAGCAGTTCTTC

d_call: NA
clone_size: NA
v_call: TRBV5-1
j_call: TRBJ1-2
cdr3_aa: CASSLDSNYGYTF
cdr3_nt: TGCGCCAGCAGCTTGGACAGCAACTATGGCTACACCTTC

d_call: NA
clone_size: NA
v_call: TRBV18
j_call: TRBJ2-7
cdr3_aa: CASSRTSSYEQYF
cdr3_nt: TGTGCCAGCTCACGTACCTCGAGTTACGAGCAGTACTTC

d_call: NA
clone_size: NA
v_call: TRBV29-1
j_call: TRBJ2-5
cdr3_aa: CSPRDSQETQYF
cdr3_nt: TGCAGCCCTCGGGACTCTCAAGAGACCCAGTACTTC

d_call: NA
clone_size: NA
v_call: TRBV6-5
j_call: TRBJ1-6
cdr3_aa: CASSSTTVSGLHF
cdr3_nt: TGTGCCAGCAGTTCCACAACAGTTAGCGGCCTCCACTTT

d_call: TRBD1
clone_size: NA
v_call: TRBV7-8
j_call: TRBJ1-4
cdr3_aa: CASSLVPGTEREKLFF
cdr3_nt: TGTGCCAGCAGCTTAGTGCCCGGGACAGAACGGGAAAAACTGTTTTTT

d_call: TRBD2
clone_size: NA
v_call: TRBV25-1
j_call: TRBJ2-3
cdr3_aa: CASSKTSARTDTQYF
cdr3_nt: TGTGCCAGCAGTAAGACTAGCGCAAGAACAGATACGCAGTATTTT

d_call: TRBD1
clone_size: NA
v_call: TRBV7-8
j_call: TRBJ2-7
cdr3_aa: CASSLALEGDSHTYEQYF
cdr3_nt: TGTGCCAGCAGCTTAGCGCTAGAGGGGGACAGCCACACCTACGAGCAGTACTTC

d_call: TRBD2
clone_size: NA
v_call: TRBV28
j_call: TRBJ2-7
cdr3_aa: CASSLGLAEPWAYEQYF
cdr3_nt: TGTGCCAGCAGTTTAGGACTAGCGGAGCCCTGGGCCTACGAGCAGTACTTC

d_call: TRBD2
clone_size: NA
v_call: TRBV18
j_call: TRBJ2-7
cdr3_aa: CASSPASGSISYEQYF
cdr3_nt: TGTGCCAGCTCACCTGCTAGCGGGAGCATCTCCTACGAGCAGTACTTC

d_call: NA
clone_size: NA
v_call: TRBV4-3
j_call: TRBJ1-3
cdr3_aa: CASSLISPSGHLNTIYF
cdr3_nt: TGCGCCAGCAGTCTGATAAGTCCGTCGGGACATCTCAACACCATATATTTT

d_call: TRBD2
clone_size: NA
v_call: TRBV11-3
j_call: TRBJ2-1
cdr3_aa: CASSPFTGTSGREQFF
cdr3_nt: TGTGCCAGCAGCCCGTTCACCGGGACTAGCGGGAGGGAGCAGTTCTTC

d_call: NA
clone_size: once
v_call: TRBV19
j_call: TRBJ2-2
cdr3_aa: CASKKLDTGELFF
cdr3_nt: TGTGCCAGTAAAAAGTTAGACACCGGGGAGCTGTTTTTT

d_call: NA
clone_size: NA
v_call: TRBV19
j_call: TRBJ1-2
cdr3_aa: CASSSGLYGYTF
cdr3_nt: TGTGCCAGTAGTTCCGGACTCTATGGCTACACCTTC

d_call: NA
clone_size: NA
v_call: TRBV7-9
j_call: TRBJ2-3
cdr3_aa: CASSQPAAEVDTQYF
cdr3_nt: TGTGCCAGCAGCCAACCAGCGGCCGAGGTAGATACGCAGTATTTT

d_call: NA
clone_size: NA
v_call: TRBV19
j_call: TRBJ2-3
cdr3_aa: CASSIKGLSTDTQYF
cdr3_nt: TGTGCCAGTAGTATAAAAGGACTGAGCACAGATACGCAGTATTTT

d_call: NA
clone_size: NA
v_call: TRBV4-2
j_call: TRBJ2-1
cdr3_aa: CASSQERVSSYNEQFF
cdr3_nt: TGTGCCAGCAGCCAAGAGAGGGTGAGCTCCTACAATGAGCAGTTCTTC

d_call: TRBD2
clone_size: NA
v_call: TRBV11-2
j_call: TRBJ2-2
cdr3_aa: CASSGGGYNTGELFF
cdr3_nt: TGTGCCAGCAGCGGGGGGGGTTACAACACCGGGGAGCTGTTTTTT

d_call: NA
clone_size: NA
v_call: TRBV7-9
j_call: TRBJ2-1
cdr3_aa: CASSLGSGYNEQFF
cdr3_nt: TGTGCCAGCAGCTTGGGGAGCGGTTACAATGAGCAGTTCTTC

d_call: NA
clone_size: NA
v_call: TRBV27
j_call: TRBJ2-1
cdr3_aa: CASSLSGDEQFF
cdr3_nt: TGTGCCAGCAGTTTATCCGGGGATGAGCAGTTCTTC

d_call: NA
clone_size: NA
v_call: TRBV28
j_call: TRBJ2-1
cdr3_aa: CASSLLVYINEQFF
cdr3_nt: TGTGCCAGCAGTTTATTAGTCTATATCAATGAGCAGTTCTTC

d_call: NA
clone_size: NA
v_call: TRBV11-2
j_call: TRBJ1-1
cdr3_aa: CASSLARENTEAFF
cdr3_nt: TGTGCCAGCAGCTTAGCCAGGGAGAACACTGAAGCTTTCTTT

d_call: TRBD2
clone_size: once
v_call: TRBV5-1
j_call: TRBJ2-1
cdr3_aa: CASSLAASGPLLHEQFF
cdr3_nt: TGCGCCAGCAGCTTGGCGGCTAGCGGGCCCCTCTTACATGAGCAGTTCTTC